This TCR beta chain emerged from a study of shared clonotypes between healthy human individuals. Overall study findings and caveats: With few donors, the genetic and exposure-history diversity represented was limited.

CDR1 MDHEN and CDR2 SYDVKM come from the germline V gene. This CDR3 contains 13 residues. V was pared by 10 bases and J by 6 bases, with 9 bases of the junction left unmatched. About 280 ng DNA, roughly 27,000 T cell genomes, went into unsorted PBMC replicate PCRs. Using ten immunoSEQ deep assay plates, investigators sequenced unsorted PBMC DNA. Source study methods: ImmunoSEQ only sent back junction sequences with no quality scores, so filtering was done differently. Using immunoSEQ multiplex PCR, the repertoire was profiled, and TCRdb retains in-frame clones only, with some absent. V, J and clone size are those of that table, while D and trimming were read from the DNA. The sample consists of some 470,000 clones, approximately 80% of them appearing once. Comment on this clone: Antigen: not known.

The material sequenced was PBMCs. The chain is built from TRBV28 and TRBJ1-2; TRBD1 aligns across 9 bases. This receptor was identified in a woman aged 35 to 49 in good health. Some clones in this sample may be carry-over from other donors' samples. CDR3 sequence (DNA): TGTGCCATTCCCCGGGACAGGGAGGATGGCTACACCTTC. Translating gives CAIPRDREDGYTF.